These T cell receptor beta chains were read from a single sample in a study of cytomegalovirus exposure and HLA in healthy donors. Assay used: immunoSEQ multiplex PCR; TCRdb lists only in-frame clones, some missing. The repertoire consists of approximately 110,000 clones, with 70% to 80% occurring once and the leading ten covering 2.6%. The sequenced material came from PBMCs. The receptor source for this set is a middle-aged man in good health and CMV-seropositive. Each CDR3 is given with its conserved first and last residue. A D gene is named only where the DNA matches it firmly. Some rows mark clone size as missing; the rest say once, few, many or name a class of expanded clone.

d_call: TRBD1
v_call: TRBV2
j_call: TRBJ2-7
clone_size: once
cdr3_nt: TGTGCCAGCAGTGGGGGACAGGGGTCCCACGAGCAGTACTTC
cdr3_aa: CASSGGQGSHEQYF

d_call: -
v_call: TRBV27
j_call: TRBJ1-6
clone_size: -
cdr3_nt: TGTGCCAGCAAGATTCTACAGGGTTCGACACCCCTCCACTTT
cdr3_aa: CASKILQGSTPLHF

d_call: TRBD1
v_call: TRBV15
j_call: TRBJ1-5
clone_size: -
cdr3_nt: TGTGCCACCAGCACCATCCGGACAGGAGTCAATCAGCCCCAGCATTTT
cdr3_aa: CATSTIRTGVNQPQHF

d_call: -
v_call: TRBV15
j_call: TRBJ1-1
clone_size: -
cdr3_nt: TGTGCCACCAGCAGAGGGTTGACGGGGACTGAAGCTTTCTTT
cdr3_aa: CATSRGLTGTEAFF

d_call: -
v_call: TRBV2
j_call: TRBJ2-7
clone_size: -
cdr3_nt: TGTGCCAGCAGTTCGGGGGATTACGAGCAGTACTTC
cdr3_aa: CASSSGDYEQYF

d_call: -
v_call: TRBV5-1
j_call: TRBJ1-2
clone_size: -
cdr3_nt: TGCGCCAGCAGCTTGGGGGGGCCAAAGTCTAACTATGGCTACACCTTC
cdr3_aa: CASSLGGPKSNYGYTF

d_call: -
v_call: TRBV15
j_call: TRBJ2-4
clone_size: -
cdr3_nt: TGTGCCACCAGCAGAGATTCCCTCGGGCCAGGGGACATTCAGTACTTC
cdr3_aa: CATSRDSLGPGDIQYF

d_call: TRBD2
v_call: TRBV7-9
j_call: TRBJ2-7
clone_size: -
cdr3_nt: TGTTCCAGCAGCTCCCCAGGCGCTAGCGGTATTTACGAGCAGTACTTC
cdr3_aa: CSSSSPGASGIYEQYF

d_call: -
v_call: TRBV19
j_call: TRBJ1-2
clone_size: -
cdr3_nt: TGTGCCAGTAGACAGGCCTATGGCTACACCTTC
cdr3_aa: CASRQAYGYTF

d_call: TRBD2
v_call: TRBV13
j_call: TRBJ2-2
clone_size: few
cdr3_nt: TGTGCCAGCAGCTTAAGCGGGAGGTTGATCGAGCTGTTTTTT
cdr3_aa: CASSLSGRLIELFF

d_call: -
v_call: TRBV4-1
j_call: TRBJ2-3
clone_size: -
cdr3_nt: TGCGCCAGCAGCCAACGCCCGGGAGTCCGGGGCGCAGATACGCAGTATTTT
cdr3_aa: CASSQRPGVRGADTQYF

d_call: -
v_call: TRBV11-2
j_call: TRBJ2-3
clone_size: -
cdr3_nt: TGTGCCAGCAGCTTAAGCGGGAGCACAGATACGCAGTATTTT
cdr3_aa: CASSLSGSTDTQYF

d_call: -
v_call: TRBV2
j_call: TRBJ2-3
clone_size: once
cdr3_nt: TGTGCCAGCAGTGACCGCGGGATTTATACGCAGTATTTT
cdr3_aa: CASSDRGIYTQYF

d_call: -
v_call: TRBV6-6
j_call: TRBJ2-1
clone_size: once
cdr3_nt: TGTGCCAGCATCTCACCGGGGGAAAATGAGCAGTTCTTC
cdr3_aa: CASISPGENEQFF

d_call: -
v_call: TRBV6-1
j_call: TRBJ2-1
clone_size: -
cdr3_nt: TGTGCCAGCAGTGAAGGCTTCAGCGACGCATACAATGAGCAGTTCTTC
cdr3_aa: CASSEGFSDAYNEQFF

d_call: -
v_call: TRBV21-1
j_call: TRBJ2-2
clone_size: -
cdr3_nt: TGTGCCAGCAGCAAACGGTGTGTTAGCACCCGATGGGCCAGGGGGCGTTTTTTGACCGGGGAGCTGTTTTTT
cdr3_aa: CASSKRCVSTRWARGRFLTGELFF

d_call: TRBD1
v_call: TRBV7-9
j_call: TRBJ2-7
clone_size: -
cdr3_nt: TGTGCCAGCAGCCGTCTGACAGGGGACGAGCAGTACTTC
cdr3_aa: CASSRLTGDEQYF

d_call: TRBD2
v_call: TRBV2
j_call: TRBJ2-1
clone_size: -
cdr3_nt: TGTGCCAGCAGTGACCTAGCGGGAGGTTCGAATGAGCAGTTCTTC
cdr3_aa: CASSDLAGGSNEQFF

d_call: -
v_call: TRBV5-8
j_call: TRBJ1-5
clone_size: -
cdr3_nt: TGTGCCAGCAGCAGAATGAAGGGGGGGAATCAGCCCCAGCATTTT
cdr3_aa: CASSRMKGGNQPQHF

d_call: TRBD2
v_call: TRBV2
j_call: TRBJ2-1
clone_size: -
cdr3_nt: TGTGCCAGCCTTTCTGGGACTAGCGGTTACAATGAGCAGTTCTTC
cdr3_aa: CASLSGTSGYNEQFF

d_call: -
v_call: TRBV12-5
j_call: TRBJ2-5
clone_size: -
cdr3_nt: TGTGCTAGTGGTTTGGTACCTGTGGAGGGTTTTCGGGGAGAGACCCAGTACTTC
cdr3_aa: CASGLVPVEGFRGETQYF

d_call: -
v_call: TRBV7-2
j_call: TRBJ2-1
clone_size: -
cdr3_nt: TGTGCCAGCAGCTTAGGCCACAACAATGAGCAGTTCTTC
cdr3_aa: CASSLGHNNEQFF

d_call: -
v_call: TRBV29-1
j_call: TRBJ1-4
clone_size: -
cdr3_nt: TGCAGCGTTGGTCACGATGAGGGTGGCGCAACTAATGAAAAACTGTTTTTT
cdr3_aa: CSVGHDEGGATNEKLFF

d_call: -
v_call: TRBV7-3
j_call: TRBJ1-4
clone_size: -
cdr3_nt: TGTGCCAGCAGCTTAGACGGGGAAAAACTGTTTTTT
cdr3_aa: CASSLDGEKLFF

d_call: -
v_call: TRBV4-1
j_call: TRBJ2-7
clone_size: -
cdr3_nt: TGCGCCAGCAGCCATCACGCCCTCGGAGAGGTAGGGGTAAGCTCCTACGAGCAGTACTTC
cdr3_aa: CASSHHALGEVGVSSYEQYF

d_call: -
v_call: TRBV6-5
j_call: TRBJ2-7
clone_size: -
cdr3_nt: TGTGCCAGCAGGATGACAGGAAACGACGAGCAGTACTTC
cdr3_aa: CASRMTGNDEQYF

d_call: -
v_call: TRBV28
j_call: TRBJ1-5
clone_size: -
cdr3_nt: TGTGCCAGCAGCATCGGGGGGAATAGCAATCAGCCCCAGCATTTT
cdr3_aa: CASSIGGNSNQPQHF

d_call: -
v_call: TRBV27
j_call: TRBJ2-7
clone_size: -
cdr3_nt: TGTGCCAGCAGTTTCGCGGGGTTCGGCGAGCAGTACTTC
cdr3_aa: CASSFAGFGEQYF

d_call: -
v_call: TRBV6-1
j_call: TRBJ2-5
clone_size: -
cdr3_nt: TGTGCCAGCAGTGAGGACCCAGGGGGGGAGACCCAGTACTTC
cdr3_aa: CASSEDPGGETQYF

d_call: TRBD2
v_call: TRBV2
j_call: TRBJ2-7
clone_size: -
cdr3_nt: TGTGCCAGCAGTAGTGATTCTAGCGGGGGGGCCCACGAGCAGTACTTC
cdr3_aa: CASSSDSSGGAHEQYF

d_call: -
v_call: TRBV7-8
j_call: TRBJ2-5
clone_size: -
cdr3_nt: TGTGCCAGCAGCCCCCCCGTGGAGACCCAGTACTTC
cdr3_aa: CASSPPVETQYF

d_call: TRBD1
v_call: TRBV29-1
j_call: TRBJ1-2
clone_size: once
cdr3_nt: TGCAGCGTTGAAAGGACAGGGGTTTATGGCTACACCTTC
cdr3_aa: CSVERTGVYGYTF

d_call: -
v_call: TRBV5-1
j_call: TRBJ2-4
clone_size: -
cdr3_nt: TGCGCCAGCAGCTTGGTCGGGGAAAACATTCAGTACTTC
cdr3_aa: CASSLVGENIQYF